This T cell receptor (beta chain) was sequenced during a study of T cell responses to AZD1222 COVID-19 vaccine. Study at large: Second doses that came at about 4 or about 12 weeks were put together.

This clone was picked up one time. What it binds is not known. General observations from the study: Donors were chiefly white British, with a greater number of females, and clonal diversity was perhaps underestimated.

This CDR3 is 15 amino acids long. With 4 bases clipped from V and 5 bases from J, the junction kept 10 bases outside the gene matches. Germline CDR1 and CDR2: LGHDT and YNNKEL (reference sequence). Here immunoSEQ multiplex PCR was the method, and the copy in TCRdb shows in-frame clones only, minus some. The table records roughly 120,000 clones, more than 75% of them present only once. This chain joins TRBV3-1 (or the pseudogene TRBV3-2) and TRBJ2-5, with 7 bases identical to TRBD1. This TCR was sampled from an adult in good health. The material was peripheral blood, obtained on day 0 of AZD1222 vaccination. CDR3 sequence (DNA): TGTGCCAGCAGCCTGGGACAGAGATCGGACGAGACCCAGTACTTC. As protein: CASSLGQRSDETQYF.